Listed below are T cell receptor beta chains from one sample, sequenced in a study of regulatory T cells in long-lasting Graves disease. TCRdb called the multiplex PCR reads again in MiXCR, with one record for every CDR3 protein. Of about 200,000 distinct CDR3 sequences in the sample, approximately 20% are singletons; the top ten hold 22%. The material was peripheral blood mononuclear cells (PBMCs), obtained at new diagnosis, from a patient treated with antithyroid drugs. These receptors originate from a female donor with Graves disease. CDR3s include the opening cysteine and the closing phenylalanine or tryptophan. The order of the fields is V gene, D gene, clone size, J gene, CDR3 protein, CDR3 DNA. D genes are given only for firm matches. Clone size is shown for a subset of rows, as once, few, many or a class of expanded clone.

v_call: TRBV7-7; d_call: -; clone_size: -; j_call: TRBJ2-1; cdr3_aa: CASSLTSKDNEQFF; cdr3_nt: TGTGCTAGCAGCTTAACGTCCAAGGACAATGAGCAGTTCTTC
v_call: TRBV24-1; d_call: -; clone_size: many; j_call: TRBJ1-2; cdr3_aa: CATSDLSGDGGYTF; cdr3_nt: TGTGCCACCAGTGATCTTTCCGGGGACGGAGGCTACACCTTC
v_call: TRBV12-3/TRBV12-4; d_call: -; clone_size: many; j_call: TRBJ2-5; cdr3_aa: CASSLARVGQETQYF; cdr3_nt: TGTGCCAGCAGTTTAGCGCGGGTCGGCCAAGAGACCCAGTACTTC
v_call: TRBV3-1; d_call: -; clone_size: -; j_call: TRBJ1-2; cdr3_aa: CASSLYGNYGYTF; cdr3_nt: TGTGCCAGCAGCCTCTACGGTAACTATGGCTACACCTTC
v_call: TRBV3-1; d_call: TRBD2; clone_size: many; j_call: TRBJ2-7; cdr3_aa: CASSARGEGWDEQYF; cdr3_nt: TGTGCCAGCAGCGCCCGTGGGGAGGGATGGGACGAGCAGTACTTC
v_call: TRBV20-1; d_call: TRBD1; clone_size: many; j_call: TRBJ2-1; cdr3_aa: CSASSWTGYSYNEQFF; cdr3_nt: TGCAGTGCTAGCTCCTGGACAGGTTACTCCTACAATGAGCAGTTCTTC
v_call: TRBV27; d_call: TRBD1; clone_size: many; j_call: TRBJ1-2; cdr3_aa: CASGVGQWGQGYTF; cdr3_nt: TGTGCCAGCGGAGTCGGACAGTGGGGACAGGGCTACACCTTC
v_call: TRBV25-1; d_call: TRBD1; clone_size: few; j_call: TRBJ1-4; cdr3_aa: CASSETRGYSEKLFF; cdr3_nt: TGTGCCAGCAGTGAAACCAGGGGGTACAGTGAAAAACTGTTTTTT
v_call: TRBV2; d_call: -; clone_size: few; j_call: TRBJ2-6; cdr3_aa: CASSEEGRGALTF; cdr3_nt: TGTGCCAGCAGTGAAGAAGGAAGGGGGGCCCTGACTTTC
v_call: TRBV2; d_call: TRBD1; clone_size: many; j_call: TRBJ1-5; cdr3_aa: CASSGTGGVIQPQHF; cdr3_nt: TGTGCCAGCAGTGGGACAGGGGGCGTTATCCAGCCCCAGCATTTT
v_call: TRBV19; d_call: -; clone_size: -; j_call: TRBJ2-1; cdr3_aa: CASSITGSSYNEQFF; cdr3_nt: TGTGCCAGTAGTATAACAGGGAGCTCCTACAATGAGCAGTTCTTC
v_call: TRBV6-1; d_call: TRBD2; clone_size: many; j_call: TRBJ2-1; cdr3_aa: CASRLAGVNEQFF; cdr3_nt: TGTGCCAGCAGGCTAGCGGGAGTCAATGAGCAGTTCTTC
v_call: TRBV5-4; d_call: -; clone_size: few; j_call: TRBJ1-2; cdr3_aa: CASSRRDATYGYTF; cdr3_nt: TGTGCCAGCAGCCGCCGGGACGCTACTTATGGCTACACCTTC
v_call: TRBV20-1; d_call: -; clone_size: few; j_call: TRBJ2-7; cdr3_aa: CSARDLAGTYEQYF; cdr3_nt: TGCAGTGCTAGAGACCTGGCCGGAACCTACGAGCAGTACTTC
v_call: TRBV2; d_call: TRBD2; clone_size: -; j_call: TRBJ2-1; cdr3_aa: CASSETPTSGQYEQFF; cdr3_nt: TGTGCCAGCAGCGAAACCCCCACTAGCGGCCAATATGAGCAGTTCTTC
v_call: TRBV20-1; d_call: -; clone_size: few; j_call: TRBJ2-1; cdr3_aa: CSAKWGQAYNEQFF; cdr3_nt: TGCAGTGCAAAATGGGGGCAAGCCTACAATGAGCAGTTCTTC
v_call: TRBV15; d_call: TRBD2; clone_size: many; j_call: TRBJ2-5; cdr3_aa: CATSRGPGLAGGPSQGTQYF; cdr3_nt: TGTGCCACCAGCAGAGGTCCGGGACTAGCGGGAGGGCCGTCCCAAGGGACCCAGTACTTC
v_call: TRBV4-3; d_call: -; clone_size: many; j_call: TRBJ2-1; cdr3_aa: CASSQEHRGAGDWNEQFF; cdr3_nt: TGCGCCAGCAGCCAAGAACATCGGGGAGCGGGTGATTGGAATGAGCAGTTCTTC
v_call: TRBV7-8; d_call: -; clone_size: -; j_call: TRBJ1-5; cdr3_aa: CASSPRQGLQPQHF; cdr3_nt: TGTGCCAGCAGCCCCCGGCAGGGGCTTCAGCCCCAGCATTTT
v_call: TRBV7-8; d_call: TRBD2; clone_size: many; j_call: TRBJ2-3; cdr3_aa: CASSSRLAGDIDTQYF; cdr3_nt: TGTGCCAGCAGCTCAAGACTAGCGGGAGATATAGATACGCAGTATTTT
v_call: TRBV3-1; d_call: -; clone_size: many; j_call: TRBJ1-2; cdr3_aa: CASSQEVWDYGYTF; cdr3_nt: TGTGCCAGCAGCCAAGAAGTTTGGGACTATGGCTACACCTTC
v_call: TRBV7-8; d_call: -; clone_size: -; j_call: TRBJ2-1; cdr3_aa: CASSRPDSLNEQFF; cdr3_nt: TGTGCCAGCAGCCGCCCAGACTCGCTCAATGAGCAGTTCTTC
v_call: TRBV7-8; d_call: -; clone_size: -; j_call: TRBJ2-2; cdr3_aa: CASGGSPRENTGELFF; cdr3_nt: TGTGCCAGCGGAGGGTCCCCCAGGGAGAACACCGGGGAGCTGTTTTTT
v_call: TRBV15; d_call: -; clone_size: many; j_call: TRBJ2-6; cdr3_aa: CATSRVFSGANVLTF; cdr3_nt: TGTGCCACCAGCAGAGTATTCTCTGGGGCCAACGTCCTGACTTTC
v_call: TRBV30; d_call: -; clone_size: many; j_call: TRBJ1-3; cdr3_aa: CAWGLNTIYF; cdr3_nt: TGTGCCTGGGGATTAAACACCATATATTTT
v_call: TRBV10-2; d_call: -; clone_size: many; j_call: TRBJ1-2; cdr3_aa: CASSESITRDYTF; cdr3_nt: TGCGCCAGCAGTGAGTCAATCACCCGTGACTACACCTTC
v_call: TRBV2; d_call: -; clone_size: many; j_call: TRBJ2-7; cdr3_aa: CASCSGRTYEQYF; cdr3_nt: TGTGCCAGCTGCAGCGGGCGTACCTACGAGCAGTACTTC
v_call: TRBV7-2; d_call: TRBD2; clone_size: many; j_call: TRBJ2-5; cdr3_aa: CASSLGGSPETQYF; cdr3_nt: TGTGCCAGCAGCTTAGGCGGGAGTCCAGAGACCCAGTACTTC
v_call: TRBV20-1; d_call: -; clone_size: many; j_call: TRBJ2-1; cdr3_aa: CSASSGSSGSYNEQFF; cdr3_nt: TGCAGTGCTAGCTCAGGGAGTAGCGGCTCCTACAATGAGCAGTTCTTC
v_call: TRBV19; d_call: -; clone_size: -; j_call: TRBJ2-2; cdr3_aa: CASNPRRGTSTGELFF; cdr3_nt: TGTGCCAGTAACCCCAGAAGAGGGACAAGCACCGGGGAGCTGTTTTTT
v_call: TRBV28; d_call: TRBD2; clone_size: many; j_call: TRBJ2-5; cdr3_aa: CASSLAGDQETQYF; cdr3_nt: TGTGCCAGCAGTTTAGCGGGGGACCAAGAGACCCAGTACTTC
v_call: TRBV30; d_call: -; clone_size: many; j_call: TRBJ2-5; cdr3_aa: CAWSFGQRETQYF; cdr3_nt: TGTGCCTGGAGTTTCGGACAGCGAGAGACCCAGTACTTC
v_call: TRBV19; d_call: -; clone_size: -; j_call: TRBJ1-1; cdr3_aa: CASSIQQEEAFF; cdr3_nt: TGTGCCAGTAGTATACAACAGGAGGAAGCTTTCTTT
v_call: TRBV5-6; d_call: -; clone_size: many; j_call: TRBJ1-5; cdr3_aa: CASSPQGSRRPQHF; cdr3_nt: TGTGCCAGCAGCCCGCAGGGGTCCAGACGGCCCCAGCATTTT
v_call: TRBV6-1; d_call: TRBD2; clone_size: many; j_call: TRBJ2-2; cdr3_aa: CASRLAVPGELFF; cdr3_nt: TGTGCCAGCAGACTAGCGGTGCCCGGGGAGCTGTTTTTT
v_call: TRBV4-1; d_call: TRBD1; clone_size: many; j_call: TRBJ1-3; cdr3_aa: CASSPGEGQGFRNTIYF; cdr3_nt: TGCGCCAGCAGCCCAGGAGAGGGACAGGGGTTCAGAAACACCATATATTTT
v_call: TRBV30; d_call: -; clone_size: -; j_call: TRBJ2-6; cdr3_aa: CAWSTGKALGANVLTF; cdr3_nt: TGTGCCTGGAGTACAGGGAAGGCCCTCGGGGCCAACGTCCTGACTTTC
v_call: TRBV13; d_call: -; clone_size: many; j_call: TRBJ2-3; cdr3_aa: CASSSGGGATDTQYF; cdr3_nt: TGTGCCAGCAGCTCCGGTGGAGGGGCGACAGATACGCAGTATTTT
v_call: TRBV7-3; d_call: -; clone_size: few; j_call: TRBJ2-3; cdr3_aa: CASSLLGGDTQYF; cdr3_nt: TGTGCCAGCAGCTTACTGGGAGGAGATACGCAGTATTTT
v_call: TRBV6-1; d_call: -; clone_size: many; j_call: TRBJ1-4; cdr3_aa: CASSALLEKLFF; cdr3_nt: TGTGCCAGCAGTGCCCTCCTTGAAAAACTGTTTTTT
v_call: TRBV6-1; d_call: -; clone_size: many; j_call: TRBJ1-1; cdr3_aa: CASSEFGGTEAFF; cdr3_nt: TGTGCCAGCAGTGAATTTGGGGGAACTGAAGCTTTCTTT
v_call: TRBV12-3/TRBV12-4; d_call: TRBD2; clone_size: -; j_call: TRBJ2-3; cdr3_aa: CASSSRGLAGGADTQYF; cdr3_nt: TGTGCCAGCAGTAGCCGCGGACTAGCGGGAGGGGCAGATACGCAGTATTTT
v_call: TRBV7-9; d_call: TRBD2; clone_size: -; j_call: TRBJ2-1; cdr3_aa: CATQSSGRNSNEQFF; cdr3_nt: TGTGCCACCCAGTCCAGCGGGAGAAATAGCAATGAGCAGTTCTTC
v_call: TRBV7-9; d_call: TRBD1; clone_size: many; j_call: TRBJ1-5; cdr3_aa: CASSSTGGGNQPQHF; cdr3_nt: TGTGCCAGCAGCTCTACAGGGGGCGGCAATCAGCCCCAGCATTTT
v_call: TRBV19; d_call: -; clone_size: many; j_call: TRBJ1-2; cdr3_aa: CASSIRINYGYTF; cdr3_nt: TGTGCCAGTAGTATTAGGATTAACTATGGCTACACCTTC
v_call: TRBV30; d_call: TRBD2; clone_size: -; j_call: TRBJ2-7; cdr3_aa: CAWTMTGTSGRPPYEQYF; cdr3_nt: TGTGCCTGGACGATGACCGGGACTAGCGGGAGGCCGCCCTACGAGCAGTACTTC
v_call: TRBV14; d_call: -; clone_size: -; j_call: TRBJ2-6; cdr3_aa: CASSRHSGANVLAF; cdr3_nt: TGTGCCAGCAGCCGCCACTCTGGGGCCAACGTCCTGGCTTTC
v_call: TRBV6-2/TRBV6-3; d_call: -; clone_size: many; j_call: TRBJ1-5; cdr3_aa: CARACSNQPQHF; cdr3_nt: TGTGCCCGTGCTTGTAGCAATCAGCCCCAGCATTTT
v_call: TRBV20-1; d_call: -; clone_size: -; j_call: TRBJ1-6; cdr3_aa: CSATRQGNSPLHF; cdr3_nt: TGCAGTGCAACCCGGCAGGGAAATTCACCCCTCCACTTT
v_call: TRBV28; d_call: TRBD2; clone_size: -; j_call: TRBJ2-5; cdr3_aa: CASRRRLAVQETQYF; cdr3_nt: TGTGCCAGCAGACGAAGACTAGCGGTCCAAGAGACCCAGTACTTC
v_call: TRBV27; d_call: TRBD2; clone_size: few; j_call: TRBJ2-1; cdr3_aa: CASSPRPGTSWAPNEQFF; cdr3_nt: TGTGCCAGCAGTCCTCGTCCCGGGACTAGCTGGGCACCCAATGAGCAGTTCTTC
v_call: TRBV29-1; d_call: TRBD1; clone_size: -; j_call: TRBJ1-2; cdr3_aa: CSVARTGGYYGYTF; cdr3_nt: TGCAGCGTTGCCCGGACAGGGGGCTACTATGGCTACACCTTC
v_call: TRBV4-2; d_call: -; clone_size: many; j_call: TRBJ2-3; cdr3_aa: CASSQALAESTDTQYF; cdr3_nt: TGTGCCAGCAGCCAGGCCTTAGCGGAGAGCACAGATACGCAGTATTTT
v_call: TRBV12-3/TRBV12-4; d_call: -; clone_size: -; j_call: TRBJ2-7; cdr3_aa: CASSSQTGSYEQYF; cdr3_nt: TGTGCCAGCAGTTCGCAGACAGGTTCCTACGAGCAGTACTTC
v_call: TRBV27; d_call: -; clone_size: many; j_call: TRBJ2-7; cdr3_aa: CASSLSRSDEQYF; cdr3_nt: TGTGCCAGCAGTTTATCCCGGTCGGACGAGCAGTACTTC